The entry below describes one TCR beta chain. This receptor's antigen is unknown. One base away there is no much larger clone; base qualities are not given. The CDR3 runs 15 amino acids, cysteine and phenylalanine included. Only the CDR3 DNA stays, 45 bases, in frame from base 1. This entry comes from a study of OX40 agonist ivuxolimab in advanced cancers. With respect to the entire study: Ivuxolimab was an agonistic, fully human IgG2 monoclonal antibody directed against OX40 (CD134), a costimulatory receptor. Peripheral TCRbeta sequencing aimed to test whether ivuxolimab altered TCR sequence diversity and caused clonal T-cell expansion. Partial responses occurred in three dose-escalation patients: two with cutaneous melanoma and one with hepatocellular carcinoma. In the dose-escalation cohort, 75% to 90% of patients were male, and the mean age was 60 years with a range of about 20 to 80. Of the approximately 50 dose-escalation patients, hepatocellular carcinoma was present in roughly 19, melanoma in around 15, renal cell carcinoma in 9 and head and neck cancer in 9. The monotherapy dose-escalation portion (N ≈ 57 patients) of the phase I ivuxolimab trial is reported in the paper. Prior anti-PD-1, anti-PD-L1 or anti-CTLA-4 therapy was permitted, and approximately 40% of dose-escalation patients had received checkpoint inhibitors. Intravenous ivuxolimab was administered to patients every 2 weeks at six dose levels: 0.01, 0.1, 0.3, 1.5, 3 and 10 mg/kg. Paper-wide results and their limitations: Which antigens the clonally expanded peripheral T cells were specific for was not determined. After ivuxolimab, expanded clones were on average more numerous among CD8+ T cells than among CD4+ T cells. Low levels of normalized T-cell clonal expansion were also seen in some patients who did not respond. Clonal expansion of both CD4+ and CD8+ blood T cells was observed from baseline to week 6 at doses 0.1 to 3.0 mg/kg. In the 0.1-3.0 mg/kg groups, partial responders had among the lowest normalized peripheral clonal expansion, particularly in CD8+ T cells.

Genomic DNA was isolated from the sorted cells so that the TCRbeta CDR3 region could be sequenced. TCRbeta CDR3 regions were sequenced using the immunoSEQ Assay. Here the immuneACCESS table is served through TCRdb, limited to in-frame sequences with V and J called. Missing clones are a known gap in these copies; in checked studies unresolved V genes cover under half, and the rest lacks a known reason. The sample table contains under 70,000 clones; only one count was recorded for 75% to 90% of them. The ten largest make up around 1.4% of the sample. The trial excluded patients who had a history of autoimmune disease or who were on systemic immunosuppression. Peripheral blood for TCR sequencing was collected from all dose cohorts at baseline, on cycle 4 day 1, and on cycle 7 day 1. Samples came from an open-label, multicenter, first-in-human phase I dose-escalation trial of ivuxolimab. The trial enrolled adults with locally advanced or metastatic head and neck squamous cell, hepatocellular, melanoma or renal cell carcinoma. CD4+ and CD8+ T cells were sorted separately from peripheral blood before TCR sequencing.

The chain employs TRBV21-1 and TRBJ1-1; the table assigns TRBD1, which was not confirmed against the DNA. TRBV21-1 is annotated as a pseudogene. This specimen was CD4+ or CD8+ T cells sorted from blood, taken in a trial of the OX40 agonist ivuxolimab. The source of this sequence is an adult with an advanced solid tumor such as melanoma, head and neck, liver or kidney cancer. The nucleotide sequence reads as follows: TGTGCCAGCAGCAAGAGACAAGGCTCGAACACTGAAGCTTTCTTT. It translates as CASSKRQGSNTEAFF.